The 7 T cell receptor beta chains listed next were all sequenced from one sample in a study of cytomegalovirus exposure and HLA in healthy donors. The PCR had 60 Vbeta and 13 Jbeta primers. Produced via immunoSEQ multiplex PCR; TCRdb's table is partial and in-frame only. Found here are about 55,000 clones, 65% to 80% of them singletons; the top ten hold approximately 35%. The sample taken for sequencing was PBMCs. The origin of the receptors is a middle-aged man in good health and CMV-seropositive.

The chain couples TRBV7-8 to TRBJ1-1; D remains ambiguous. The length of the CDR3 is 14 residues. Germline values: CDR1 SGHVS, CDR2 FQNEAQ. Trimming stripped 5 bases from V and 2 bases from J, with 12 bases between. The CDR3 coding sequence is TGTGCCAGCAGCCAAAATGAGCTTAACACTGAAGCTTTCTTT. This codes for CASSQNELNTEAFF.

The rearrangement links TRBV27 to TRBJ2-5; TRBD2 is a possible D gene (7 bases). The length of the CDR3 is 15 residues. Germline CDR1 reads MNHEY; CDR2 reads SMNVEV (reference sequence). Trimming removed 5 bases from V and 1 base from J, with 14 bases in between. In DNA form, the CDR3 reads TGTGCCAGCAGTCCTCTAAGGGGGGGCCAAGAGACCCAGTACTTC. Its translation is CASSPLRGGQETQYF.

The chain is built from TRBV4-2 and TRBJ2-7, with D maybe TRBD1 (5 bases). V was pared by 1 base and J by 2 bases, with 9 bases between. Germline lookup yields CDR1 LGHNA and CDR2 YNFKEQ. The CDR3 totals 14 residues. CDR3 region: CASSQGTTAYEQYF. The CDR3 DNA sequence: TGTGCCAGCAGCCAAGGCACGACAGCCTACGAGCAGTACTTC.

On this clone: Distinct nucleotide sequences in the sample also encode this CDR3. The CDR3 spells CASSSTGDYGYTF. CDR3 nucleotides: TGTGCCAGCAGCTCAACAGGAGACTATGGCTACACCTTC. The rearrangement uses TRBV6-6 and TRBJ1-2; perhaps TRBD1 as D (5 bases). Germline CDR1 is MNHNY and CDR2 is SVGAGI (reference sequence). There are 13 residues in the CDR3. Trimming took 6 bases from V and 3 from J, leaving 11 bases between them.

The chain is built from TRBV6-6 and TRBJ1-4; possible D gene TRBD1, 5 bases. Trimming shortened V by 2 bases and J by 11 bases, and 9 bases separated the two germline ends. CDR3 length equals 12 residues. The germline V gene has CDR1 MNHNY and CDR2 SVGAGI (reference sequence). CDR3 sequence: CASSYGRDKLFF. The CDR3 DNA reads as TGTGCCAGCAGTTACGGCAGGGATAAACTGTTTTTT.

The chain employs TRBV28 and TRBJ1-4; no firm D call. Trimming stripped 8 bases from V and 8 bases from J, with 12 bases between. The germline CDR1 and CDR2 sequences are MDHEN and SYDVKM. The CDR3 is 12 amino acids. The CDR3 loop reads CASYTGGEKLFF. The CDR3 DNA reads as TGTGCCAGCTATACTGGAGGGGAAAAACTGTTTTTT.

This chain joins TRBV29-1 and TRBJ2-7, with D unresolved. The CDR3 sequence is 12 residues long. The germline V gene has CDR1 SQVTM and CDR2 ANQGSEA. V was trimmed by 3 bases and J by 4 bases, leaving 10 bases between them. This CDR3 reads CSVDAGYYEQYF. The CDR3 bases are TGCAGCGTTGATGCAGGTTATTACGAGCAGTACTTC.